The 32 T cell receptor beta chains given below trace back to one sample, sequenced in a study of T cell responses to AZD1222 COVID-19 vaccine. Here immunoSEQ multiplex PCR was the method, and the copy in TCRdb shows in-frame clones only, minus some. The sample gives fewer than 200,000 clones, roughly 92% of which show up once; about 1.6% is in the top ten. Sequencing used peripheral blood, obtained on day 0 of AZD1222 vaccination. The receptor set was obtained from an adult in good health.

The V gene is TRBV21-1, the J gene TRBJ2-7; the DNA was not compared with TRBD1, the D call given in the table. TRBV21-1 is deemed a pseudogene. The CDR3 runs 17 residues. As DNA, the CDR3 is TGTGCCAGCAGCCCTGCCATGCCCCGGGACAAGCACTACGAGCAGTACTTC. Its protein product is CASSPAMPRDKHYEQYF.

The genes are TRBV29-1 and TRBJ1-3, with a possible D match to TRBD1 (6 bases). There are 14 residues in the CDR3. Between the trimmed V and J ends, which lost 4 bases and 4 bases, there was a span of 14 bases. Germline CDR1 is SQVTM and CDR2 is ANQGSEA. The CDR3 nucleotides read TGCAGCGTTGGAGGCTCCGGGACAGGAAACACCATATATTTT. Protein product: CSVGGSGTGNTIYF.

The CDR3 spells CASSFPRSGANVLTF. The CDR3 DNA reads TGTGCCAGCAGCTTCCCGCGGTCTGGGGCCAACGTCCTGACTTTC. The chain has TRBV5-6 and TRBJ2-6; D is unclear. CDR3 length equals 15 residues. Germline V lookup: CDR1 SGHDT, CDR2 YYEEEE. V dropped 2 bases and J dropped 1 base, with 7 bases sitting between them.

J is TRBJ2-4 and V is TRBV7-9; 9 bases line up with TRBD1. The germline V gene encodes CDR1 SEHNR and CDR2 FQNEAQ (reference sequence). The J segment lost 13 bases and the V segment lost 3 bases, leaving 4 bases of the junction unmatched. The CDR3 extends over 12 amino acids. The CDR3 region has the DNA TGTGCCAGCAGCTTGTCAGGGACAGGGCAGTACTTC. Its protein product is CASSLSGTGQYF.

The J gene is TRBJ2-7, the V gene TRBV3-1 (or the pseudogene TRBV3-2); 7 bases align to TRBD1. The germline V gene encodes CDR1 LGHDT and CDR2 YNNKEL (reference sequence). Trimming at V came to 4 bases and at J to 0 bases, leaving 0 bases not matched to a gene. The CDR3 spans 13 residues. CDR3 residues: CASSRDSSYEQYF. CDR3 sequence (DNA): TGTGCCAGCAGCCGGGACAGCTCCTACGAGCAGTACTTC.

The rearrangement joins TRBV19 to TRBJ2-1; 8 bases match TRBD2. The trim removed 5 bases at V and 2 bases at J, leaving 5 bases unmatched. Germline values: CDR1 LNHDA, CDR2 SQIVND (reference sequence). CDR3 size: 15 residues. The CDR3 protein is CASSPISGAYNEQFF. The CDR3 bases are TGTGCCAGTAGTCCCATTAGCGGGGCCTACAATGAGCAGTTCTTC.

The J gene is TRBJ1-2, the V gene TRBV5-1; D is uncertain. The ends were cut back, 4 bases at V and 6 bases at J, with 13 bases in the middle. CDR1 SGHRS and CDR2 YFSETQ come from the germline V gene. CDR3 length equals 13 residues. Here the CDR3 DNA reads TGCGCCAGCAGCCAAATGGGCAGAGATGGCTACACCTTC. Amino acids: CASSQMGRDGYTF.

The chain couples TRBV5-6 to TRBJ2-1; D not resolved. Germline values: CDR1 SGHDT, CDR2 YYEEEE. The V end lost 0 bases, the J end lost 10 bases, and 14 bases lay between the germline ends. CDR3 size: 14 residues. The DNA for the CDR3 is TGTGCCAGCAGCTTGGCCGGGCCTTTTAACGAGCAGTTCTTC. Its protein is CASSLAGPFNEQFF.

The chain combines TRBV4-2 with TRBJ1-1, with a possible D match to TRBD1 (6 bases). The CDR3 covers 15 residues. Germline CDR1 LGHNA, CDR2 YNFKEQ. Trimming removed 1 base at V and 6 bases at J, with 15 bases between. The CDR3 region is CASSQGKGGSAEAFF. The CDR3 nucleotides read TGTGCCAGCAGCCAAGGGAAAGGGGGGTCCGCTGAAGCTTTCTTT.

DNA for the CDR3: TGTGCCAGCAGCTTAGCCATCATGAACACTGAAGCTTTCTTT. This sequence encodes CASSLAIMNTEAFF. V usage is TRBV7-9 and J usage is TRBJ1-1; no definite D call. CDR1 is SEHNR, CDR2 FQNEAQ, per germline (reference sequence). The CDR3 length is 14 residues. Trimming removed 0 bases from V and 0 bases from J, with 5 bases in between.

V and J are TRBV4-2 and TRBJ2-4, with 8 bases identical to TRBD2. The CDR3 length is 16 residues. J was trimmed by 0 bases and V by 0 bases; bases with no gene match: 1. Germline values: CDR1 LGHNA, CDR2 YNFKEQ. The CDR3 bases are TGTGCCAGCAGCCAAGAAGGGACTAGAGCCAAAAACATTCAGTACTTC. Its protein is CASSQEGTRAKNIQYF.

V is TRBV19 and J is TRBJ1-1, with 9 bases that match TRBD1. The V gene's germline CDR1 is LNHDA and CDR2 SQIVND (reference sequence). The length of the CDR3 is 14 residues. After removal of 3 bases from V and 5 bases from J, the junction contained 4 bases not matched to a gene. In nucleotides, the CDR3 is TGTGCCAGTAGTATCGGGACAGGGAGGACTGAAGCTTTCTTT. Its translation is CASSIGTGRTEAFF.

The CDR3 DNA reads TGTGCCTCTTCCGCGGGGGGAGGTAACTATGGCTACACCTTC. It yields the protein CASSAGGGNYGYTF. The V gene is TRBV30, the J gene TRBJ1-2; weak D call: TRBD1 (5 bases). V dropped 7 bases and J dropped 1 base, with 16 bases sitting between them. CDR1 GTSNPN and CDR2 SVGIG come from the germline V gene (reference sequence). The CDR3 totals 14 residues. The full variable domain, with the rest looked up from reference TRBV30 and TRBJ1-2, is SQTIHQWPATLVQPVGSPLSLECTVEGTSNPNLYWYRQAAGRGLQLLFYSVGIGQISSEVPQNLSASRPQDRQFILSSKKLLLSDSGFYLCASSAGGGNYGYTFGSGTRLTVV.

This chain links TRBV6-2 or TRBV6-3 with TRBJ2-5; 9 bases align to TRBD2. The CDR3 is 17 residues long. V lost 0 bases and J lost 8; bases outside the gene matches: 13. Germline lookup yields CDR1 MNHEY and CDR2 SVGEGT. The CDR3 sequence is CASSYSSASGVARTQYF. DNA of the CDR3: TGTGCCAGCAGTTACTCCTCGGCTAGCGGGGTGGCAAGAACCCAGTACTTC.

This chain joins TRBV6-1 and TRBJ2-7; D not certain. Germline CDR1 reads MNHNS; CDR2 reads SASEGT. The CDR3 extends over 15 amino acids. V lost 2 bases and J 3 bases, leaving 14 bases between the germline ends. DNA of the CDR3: TGTGCCAGCAGTGAATTAGGGCAGAAGGGCTACGAGCAGTACTTC. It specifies CASSELGQKGYEQYF.

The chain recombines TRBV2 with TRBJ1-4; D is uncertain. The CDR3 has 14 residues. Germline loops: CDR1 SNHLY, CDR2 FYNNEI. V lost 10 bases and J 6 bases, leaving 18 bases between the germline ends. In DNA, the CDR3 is TGTGCCACCCGCCCAGCGGGCGGAGATGAAAAACTGTTTTTT. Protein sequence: CATRPAGGDEKLFF.

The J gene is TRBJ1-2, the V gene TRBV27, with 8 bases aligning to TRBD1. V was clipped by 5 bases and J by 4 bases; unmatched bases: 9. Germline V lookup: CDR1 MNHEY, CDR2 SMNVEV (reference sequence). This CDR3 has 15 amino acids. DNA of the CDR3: TGTGCCAGCAGTCCCCAGGGGGCAATAGCCTATGGCTACACCTTC. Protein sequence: CASSPQGAIAYGYTF.

The CDR3 DNA reads TGTGCCAGCTCAGAAACAGGGGATAGCAATCAGCCCCAGCATTTT. Its protein is CASSETGDSNQPQHF. This sequence joins TRBV18 and TRBJ1-5; 7 nucleotides line up with TRBD1. Germline-derived CDR1 and CDR2 are KGHSH and LQKENI. Trimming at V came to 5 bases and at J to 0 bases, leaving 4 bases not matched to a gene. This CDR3 has 15 amino acids.

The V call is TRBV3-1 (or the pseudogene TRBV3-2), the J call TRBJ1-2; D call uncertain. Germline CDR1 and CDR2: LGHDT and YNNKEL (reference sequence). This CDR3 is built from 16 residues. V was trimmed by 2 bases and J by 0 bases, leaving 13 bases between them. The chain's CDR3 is CASSQQAFGTNYGYTF. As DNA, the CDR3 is TGTGCCAGCAGCCAACAGGCTTTTGGGACTAACTATGGCTACACCTTC.

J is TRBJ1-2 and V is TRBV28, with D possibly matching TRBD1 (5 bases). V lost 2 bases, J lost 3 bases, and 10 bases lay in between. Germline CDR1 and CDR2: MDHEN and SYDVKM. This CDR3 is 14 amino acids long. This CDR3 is CASSLKGIYYGYTF. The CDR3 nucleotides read TGTGCCAGCAGTTTAAAGGGGATTTACTATGGCTACACCTTC.

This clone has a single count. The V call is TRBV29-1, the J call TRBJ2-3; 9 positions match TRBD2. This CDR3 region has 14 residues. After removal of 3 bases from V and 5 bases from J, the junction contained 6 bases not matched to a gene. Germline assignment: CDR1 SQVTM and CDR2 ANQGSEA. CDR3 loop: CSVDRLAGRDTQYF. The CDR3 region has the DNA TGCAGCGTTGATCGGCTAGCGGGGAGAGATACGCAGTATTTT.

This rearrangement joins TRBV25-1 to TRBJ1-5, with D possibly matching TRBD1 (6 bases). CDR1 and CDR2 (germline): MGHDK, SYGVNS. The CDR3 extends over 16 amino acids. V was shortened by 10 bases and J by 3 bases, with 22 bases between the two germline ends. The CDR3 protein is CATHEIPSGDNQPQHF. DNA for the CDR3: TGTGCCACCCATGAAATTCCCTCAGGGGACAATCAGCCCCAGCATTTT.

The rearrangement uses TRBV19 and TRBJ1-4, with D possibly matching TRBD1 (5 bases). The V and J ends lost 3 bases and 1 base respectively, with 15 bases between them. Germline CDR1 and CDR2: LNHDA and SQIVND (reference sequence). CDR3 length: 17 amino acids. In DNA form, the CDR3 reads TGTGCCAGTAGTATCGGGGTGGCAGGGAGAACTAATGAAAAACTGTTTTTT. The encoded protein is CASSIGVAGRTNEKLFF.

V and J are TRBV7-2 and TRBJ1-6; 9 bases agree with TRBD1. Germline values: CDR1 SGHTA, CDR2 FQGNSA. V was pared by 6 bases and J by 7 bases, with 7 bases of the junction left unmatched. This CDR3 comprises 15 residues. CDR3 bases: TGTGCCAGCAGATCAGGGACAGGGACGAATTCACCCCTCCACTTT. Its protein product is CASRSGTGTNSPLHF.

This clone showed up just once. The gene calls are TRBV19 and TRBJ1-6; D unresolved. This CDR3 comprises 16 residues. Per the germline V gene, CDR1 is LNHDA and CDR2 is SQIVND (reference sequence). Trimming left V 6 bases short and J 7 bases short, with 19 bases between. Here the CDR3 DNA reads TGTGCCAGTAGATGGGTCCCAGAAGGATCCAATTCACCCCTCCACTTT. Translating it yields CASRWVPEGSNSPLHF.

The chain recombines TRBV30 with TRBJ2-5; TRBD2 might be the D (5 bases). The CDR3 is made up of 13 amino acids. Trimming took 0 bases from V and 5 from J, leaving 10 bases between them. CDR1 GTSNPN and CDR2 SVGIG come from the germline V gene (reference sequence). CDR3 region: CAWSVTGEETQYF. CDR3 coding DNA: TGTGCCTGGAGTGTAACCGGGGAGGAGACCCAGTACTTC.

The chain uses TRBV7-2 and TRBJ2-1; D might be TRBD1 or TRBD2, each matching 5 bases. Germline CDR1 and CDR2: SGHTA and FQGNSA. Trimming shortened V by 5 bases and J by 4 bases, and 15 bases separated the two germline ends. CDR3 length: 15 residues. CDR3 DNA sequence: TGTGCCAGCAGCGGGAGAGCACCAGGGTACAATGAGCAGTTCTTC. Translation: CASSGRAPGYNEQFF.

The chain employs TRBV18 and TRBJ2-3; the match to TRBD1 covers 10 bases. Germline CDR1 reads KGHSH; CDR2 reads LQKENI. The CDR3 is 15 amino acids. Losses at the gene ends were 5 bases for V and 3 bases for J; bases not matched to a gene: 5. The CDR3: CASSNRDRGTDTQYF. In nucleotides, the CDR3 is TGTGCCAGCTCAAACCGGGACAGGGGAACAGATACGCAGTATTTT.

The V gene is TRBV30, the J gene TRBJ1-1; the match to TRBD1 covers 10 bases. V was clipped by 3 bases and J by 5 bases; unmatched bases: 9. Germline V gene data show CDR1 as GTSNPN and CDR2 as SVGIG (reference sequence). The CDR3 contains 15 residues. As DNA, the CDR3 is TGTGCCTGGAGACCCGACAGGGGGCGGTGGACTGAAGCTTTCTTT. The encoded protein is CAWRPDRGRWTEAFF.

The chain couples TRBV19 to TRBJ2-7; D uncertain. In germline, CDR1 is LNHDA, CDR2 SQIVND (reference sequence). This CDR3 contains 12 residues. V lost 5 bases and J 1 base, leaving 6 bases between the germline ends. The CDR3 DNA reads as TGTGCCAGTAGTCCCCCATCCTACGAGCAGTACTTC. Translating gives CASSPPSYEQYF.

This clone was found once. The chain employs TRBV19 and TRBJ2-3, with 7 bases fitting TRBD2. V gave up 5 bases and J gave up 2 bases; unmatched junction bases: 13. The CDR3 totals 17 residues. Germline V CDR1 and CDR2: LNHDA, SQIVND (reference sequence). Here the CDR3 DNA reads TGTGCCAGTAGTTCGTCCACCGGGACTATCGTCACAGATACGCAGTATTTT. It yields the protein CASSSSTGTIVTDTQYF.

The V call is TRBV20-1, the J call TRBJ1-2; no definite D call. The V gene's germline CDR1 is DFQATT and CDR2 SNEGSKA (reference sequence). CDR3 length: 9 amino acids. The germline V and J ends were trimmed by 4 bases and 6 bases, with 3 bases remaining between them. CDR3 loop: CSAINGYTF. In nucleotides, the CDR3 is TGCAGTGCTATAAATGGCTACACCTTC.